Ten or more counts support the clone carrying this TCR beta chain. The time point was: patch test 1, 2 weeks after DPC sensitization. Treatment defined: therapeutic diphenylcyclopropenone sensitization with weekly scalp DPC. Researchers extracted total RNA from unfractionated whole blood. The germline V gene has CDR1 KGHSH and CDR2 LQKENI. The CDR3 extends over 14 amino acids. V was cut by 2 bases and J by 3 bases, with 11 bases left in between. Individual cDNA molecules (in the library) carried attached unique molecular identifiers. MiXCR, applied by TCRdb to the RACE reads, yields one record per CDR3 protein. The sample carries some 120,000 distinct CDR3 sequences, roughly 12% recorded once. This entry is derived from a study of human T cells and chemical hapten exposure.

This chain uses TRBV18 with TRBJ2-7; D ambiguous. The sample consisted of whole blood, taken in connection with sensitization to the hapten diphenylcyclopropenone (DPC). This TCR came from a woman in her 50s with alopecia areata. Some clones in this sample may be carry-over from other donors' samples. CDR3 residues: CASSPDQQHYEQYF. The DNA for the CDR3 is TGTGCCAGCTCACCAGATCAACAGCACTACGAGCAGTACTTC.